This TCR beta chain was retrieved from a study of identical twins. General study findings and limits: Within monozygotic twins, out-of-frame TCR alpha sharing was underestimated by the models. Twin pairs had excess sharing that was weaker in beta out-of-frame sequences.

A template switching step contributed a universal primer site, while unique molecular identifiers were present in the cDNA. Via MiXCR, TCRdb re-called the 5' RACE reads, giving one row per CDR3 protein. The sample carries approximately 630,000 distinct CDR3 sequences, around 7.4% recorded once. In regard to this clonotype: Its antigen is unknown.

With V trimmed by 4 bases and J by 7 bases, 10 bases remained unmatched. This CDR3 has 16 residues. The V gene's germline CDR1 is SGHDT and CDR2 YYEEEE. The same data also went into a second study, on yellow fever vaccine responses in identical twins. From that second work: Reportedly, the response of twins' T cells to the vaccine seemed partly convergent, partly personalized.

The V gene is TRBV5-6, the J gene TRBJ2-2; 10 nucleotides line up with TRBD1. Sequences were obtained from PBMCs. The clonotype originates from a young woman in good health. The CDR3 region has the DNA TGTGCCAGCAGCGGCAGAAGGGACAGGGGATTCGGGGAGCTGTTTTTT. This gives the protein CASSGRRDRGFGELFF. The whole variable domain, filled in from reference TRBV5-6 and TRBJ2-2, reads DAGVTQSPTHLIKTRGQQVTLRCSPKSGHDTVSWYQQALGQGPQFIFQYYEEEERQRGNFPDRFSGHQFPNYSSELNVNALLLGDSALYLCASSGRRDRGFGELFFGEGSRLTVL.